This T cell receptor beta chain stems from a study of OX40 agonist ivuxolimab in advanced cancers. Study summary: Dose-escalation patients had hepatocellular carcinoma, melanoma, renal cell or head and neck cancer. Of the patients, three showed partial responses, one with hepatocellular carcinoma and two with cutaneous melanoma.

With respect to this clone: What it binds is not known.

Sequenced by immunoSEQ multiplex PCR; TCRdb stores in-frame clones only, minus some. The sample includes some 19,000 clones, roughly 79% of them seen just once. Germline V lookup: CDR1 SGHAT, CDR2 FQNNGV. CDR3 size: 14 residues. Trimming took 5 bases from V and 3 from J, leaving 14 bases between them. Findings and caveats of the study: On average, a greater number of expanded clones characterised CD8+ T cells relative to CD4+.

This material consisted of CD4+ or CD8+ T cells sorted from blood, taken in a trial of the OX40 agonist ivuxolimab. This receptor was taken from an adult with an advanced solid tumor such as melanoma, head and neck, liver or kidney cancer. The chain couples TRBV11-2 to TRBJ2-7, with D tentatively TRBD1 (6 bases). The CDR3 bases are TGTGCCAGCAGCCTAGCTAACAGGGACTACGAGCAGTACTTC. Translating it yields CASSLANRDYEQYF.